This TCR beta chain was retrieved from a study of CDR3 diversity in severe acne. TCRdb called the PCR reads again in MiXCR, with one record for every CDR3 protein. The data contain tens of thousands of distinct CDR3 sequences, around 50% of them singletons. The V segment lost 6 bases and the J segment 0 bases; nucleotides outside the gene matches: 0. The CDR3 contains 15 residues. This clonotype was sampled from a male donor in good health, without acne. The chain links TRBV12-3 or TRBV12-4 to TRBJ2-2; the match to TRBD2 covers 11 bases. Sequencing was done on a sample of blood. This CDR3 reads CASRGLAANTGELFF. The DNA for the CDR3 is TGTGCCAGCAGGGGACTAGCGGCGAACACCGGGGAGCTGTTTTTT.